What follows are 3 T cell receptor beta chains derived from one specimen sequenced in a study of T cell clones after liver transplantation. Sequencing used immunoSEQ multiplex PCR; TCRdb keeps in-frame clones, though not all of them. Of 55,000 to 75,000 clones listed, about 73% are singletons. Sequencing used CD4+ T cells from blood, obtained at the approximately 16-month timepoint. The receptors were sampled from a human patient who received a liver transplant. The graft donor may have contributed some T cells.

V is TRBV29-1 and J is TRBJ2-1; D perhaps matches TRBD2 (5 bases). Germline-derived CDR1 and CDR2 are SQVTM and ANQGSEA. V lost 4 bases and J 9 bases, leaving 13 bases between the germline ends. The CDR3 sequence is 12 residues long. CDR3 sequence: CSVGEPLGEQFF. The DNA for the CDR3 is TGCAGCGTTGGGGAGCCGTTGGGTGAGCAGTTCTTC.

This clone was observed a few times. The J gene is TRBJ2-5, the V gene TRBV12-5, with a possible D match to TRBD2 (6 bases). V was trimmed by 7 bases and J by 5 bases, leaving 17 bases between them. The CDR3 length is 14 residues. Looked up from germline, CDR1 is LGHNT and CDR2 is FRNRAP. The CDR3 bases are TGTGCTAGTGTCCCTACGGGGGTCTGGGAGACCCAGTACTTC. Translation gives CASVPTGVWETQYF.

The chain links TRBV29-1 to TRBJ1-1; weak D call: TRBD1 (6 bases). The CDR3 contains 14 residues. The germline gives CDR1 SQVTM, CDR2 ANQGSEA. Trimming left V 2 bases short and J 0 bases short, with 10 bases between. The CDR3 sequence is CSVEFGTLNTEAFF. As DNA, the CDR3 is TGCAGCGTTGAATTCGGGACACTGAACACTGAAGCTTTCTTT.